These 14 T cell receptor beta chains originate from one sample sequenced in a study of control samples from healthy donors and cancer patients. Clones were read by immunoSEQ multiplex PCR, and TCRdb kept only the in-frame ones, dropping some. The sample has some 200,000 clones; roughly 94% are singletons. The source material was blood. The origin of the receptors is a man in his forties or fifties in good health.

Only one count was recorded for this clone. The chain joins TRBV5-4 to TRBJ2-5; D is undetermined. From germline, CDR1 is SGHNT and CDR2 YYREEE (reference sequence). Trimming removed 0 bases at V and 1 base at J, with 4 bases between. CDR3 length equals 13 residues. The CDR3 DNA sequence: TGTGCCAGCAGCTTGGGGGCCCAAGAGACCCAGTACTTC. Translated: CASSLGAQETQYF.

The count of this clone is one. The genes are TRBV7-2 and TRBJ1-1; no reliable D call. V lost 3 bases, J lost 7 bases, and 9 bases lay in between. The CDR3 sequence is 12 residues long. CDR1 is SGHTA and CDR2 is FQGNSA in the germline V gene. The CDR3 bases are TGTGCCAGCAGCTTGGTGGTTTTTGAAGCTTTCTTT. Its protein product is CASSLVVFEAFF.

The rearrangement links TRBV30 to TRBJ1-5; possible D gene TRBD1, 5 bases. The V end was cut by 2 bases, the J end by 5 bases, with 13 bases between. CDR1 and CDR2 (germline): GTSNPN, SVGIG (reference sequence). The CDR3 length is 14 residues. The chain's CDR3 is CAWSPQAGHQPQHF. In nucleotides, the CDR3 is TGTGCCTGGAGTCCACAAGCGGGGCATCAGCCCCAGCATTTT.

The chain has TRBV7-3 and TRBJ1-1; no reliable D call. Looked up from germline, CDR1 is SGHTA and CDR2 is FQGTGA. The CDR3 is 13 amino acids. The V gene lost 5 bases and the J gene lost 7 bases, with 14 bases spanning the gap. CDR3 nucleotides: TGTGCCAGCAGCCCCTTGCAGAGCAATGAAGCTTTCTTT. It is translated as CASSPLQSNEAFF. Full variable domain (remainder filled in from reference TRBV7-3 and TRBJ1-1): GAGVSQTPSNKVTEKGKYVELRCDPISGHTALYWYRQSLGQGPEFLIYFQGTGAADDSGLPNDRFFAVRPEGSVSTLKIQRTERGDSAVYLCASSPLQSNEAFFGQGTRLTVV.

The chain carries TRBV24-1 and TRBJ2-5; possible D gene TRBD1, 7 bases. Trimming took off 9 bases at V and 3 bases at J, with 13 bases between the two ends. The CDR3 runs 13 residues. CDR1 and CDR2 (germline): KGHDR, SFDVKD. CDR3 nucleotide sequence: TGTGCCACCTCCGGCAGGGGGGAAGAGACCCAGTACTTC. Encoded protein: CATSGRGEETQYF.

Points on this clone: A read error may produce the germline difference seen at one junction end. This chain links TRBV23-1 with TRBJ1-4; 8 nucleotides agree with TRBD1. TRBV23-1 is an open reading frame, and its role is uncertain. The CDR3 has 12 residues. The CDR3 spells CASSHINRDRSF. Written as DNA, the CDR3 is TGCGCCAGCAGTCACATTAACCGGGACAGGTCTTTT.

This clone was counted a single time. This sequence joins TRBV6-5 and TRBJ2-2; D ambiguous. Between the trimmed V and J ends, which lost 2 bases and 0 bases, there was a span of 7 bases. Per the germline V gene, CDR1 is MNHEY and CDR2 is SVGAGI. The CDR3 has 15 amino acids. CDR3 amino acids: CASSYGVANTGELFF. CDR3 DNA: TGTGCCAGCAGTTACGGGGTCGCGAACACCGGGGAGCTGTTTTTT.

This clone appeared once. This CDR3 is CASRRTGEIYGYTF. In nucleotides, the CDR3 is TGTGCCAGCAGGCGGACAGGGGAGATATATGGCTACACCTTC. V usage is TRBV6-5 and J usage is TRBJ1-2; 9 nucleotides align to TRBD1. CDR3 length: 14 amino acids. Germline CDR1 is MNHEY and CDR2 is SVGAGI. The junction had 7 bases not matched to a gene; V was cut back by 6 bases and J by 5 bases.

The rearrangement links TRBV5-1 to TRBJ2-3; TRBD1 matches 9 bases. Germline V gene lookup returns CDR1 SGHRS and CDR2 YFSETQ. The V gene end was trimmed by 2 bases and the J gene end by 5 bases; junction bases not matched to a gene: 12. The CDR3 consists of 17 residues. The CDR3 DNA is TGCGCCAGCAGCTTTCGTCGTAACAGGGGGCAGGGAGATACGCAGTATTTT. Translating it yields CASSFRRNRGQGDTQYF.

The V call is TRBV24-1, the J call TRBJ2-7; perhaps TRBD1 as D (7 bases). Trimming pared 4 bases from V and 3 bases from J, leaving 18 bases between. The germline V gene has CDR1 KGHDR and CDR2 SFDVKD. This CDR3 has 16 amino acids. The CDR3 sequence: CATSDGSRGAVYEQYF. The CDR3, as DNA: TGTGCCACCAGTGACGGGAGCAGGGGGGCCGTCTACGAGCAGTACTTC.

The chain combines TRBV4-2 with TRBJ2-6, with 7 bases aligning to TRBD2. The CDR3 has 18 residues. V was pared by 2 bases and J by 1 base, with 8 bases of the junction left unmatched. Germline V gene data show CDR1 as LGHNA and CDR2 as YNFKEQ. CDR3 in DNA: TGTGCCAGCAGCCAAACCTCAGCGGGGCGGTCTGGGGCCAACGTCCTGACTTTC. This encodes CASSQTSAGRSGANVLTF.

The chain links TRBV2 to TRBJ2-1; a possible D gene is TRBD1 (6 bases). CDR3 size: 12 residues. CDR1 and CDR2 from the germline V gene are SNHLY and FYNNEI. V gave up 4 bases and J gave up 9 bases, with 10 bases separating them. CDR3 amino acids: CASSVKTGEQFF. CDR3 coding DNA: TGTGCCAGCAGTGTAAAGACAGGTGAGCAGTTCTTC.

This clone was picked up a small number of times. The gene calls are TRBV6-5 and TRBJ1-2; the D gene is possibly TRBD1 (6 bases). Germline CDR1 and CDR2: MNHEY and SVGAGI. Between the trimmed V and J ends, which lost 2 bases and 5 bases, there was a span of 15 bases. The CDR3 length is 15 residues. The CDR3 loop is CASSYTRQAVYGYTF. The CDR3 DNA reads TGTGCCAGCAGTTACACCCGACAGGCGGTTTATGGCTACACCTTC.

Regarding this clone: The sample contains more than one DNA sequence encoding this CDR3. For the CDR3, the DNA is TGCGCCAGCAGCTTGGGGGTGAACACTGAAGCTTTCTTT. It specifies CASSLGVNTEAFF. J is TRBJ1-1 and V is TRBV5-1; D gene ambiguous. The CDR3 extends over 13 amino acids. Germline V lookup: CDR1 SGHRS, CDR2 YFSETQ. V was pared by 0 bases and J by 0 bases, with 3 bases between.